Below, 29 T cell receptor beta chains from the same sample are listed, as sequenced in a study of shared clonotypes between healthy human individuals. Assay used: immunoSEQ multiplex PCR; TCRdb lists only in-frame clones, some missing. The table records around 500,000 clones, about 80% of them present only once. The sequenced material came from PBMCs. The receptors were sampled from a woman in her forties in good health. Some clones in this sample may be carry-over from other donors' samples.

This clone appeared once. J is TRBJ2-2 and V is TRBV6-1; D unclear. CDR1 and CDR2 from the germline V gene are MNHNS and SASEGT. V was cut by 6 bases and J by 4 bases, with 12 bases left in between. The CDR3 runs 14 residues. This CDR3 is CASRPRQFTGELFF. The CDR3 nucleotides read TGTGCCAGCAGGCCAAGACAATTCACCGGGGAGCTGTTTTTT.

V gene TRBV25-1 combines with J gene TRBJ1-2, with TRBD1 matching over 8 bases. This CDR3 spans 12 amino acids. Germline V gene data show CDR1 as MGHDK and CDR2 as SYGVNS. Trimming removed 6 bases from V and 3 bases from J; junction bases left unmatched: 0. CDR3 in DNA: TGTGCCAGCAGGGGACAGGACTATGGCTACACCTTC. Residues: CASRGQDYGYTF.

The chain employs TRBV4-1 and TRBJ2-2, with a possible D match to TRBD2 (6 bases). CDR3 length: 14 amino acids. V dropped 5 bases and J dropped 3 bases, with 10 bases sitting between them. Germline V gives CDR1 MGHRA, CDR2 YSYEKL. This CDR3 reads CASSVGTDTGELFF. DNA for the CDR3: TGCGCCAGCAGCGTAGGGACTGACACCGGGGAGCTGTTTTTT.

The V and J genes are TRBV7-9 and TRBJ2-1; 8 bases are a match to TRBD1. Per germline, CDR1 SEHNR and CDR2 FQNEAQ (reference sequence). The trim removed 1 base at V and 4 bases at J, leaving 0 bases unmatched. CDR3 length: 14 residues. The CDR3 DNA reads TGTGCCAGCAGCTTAGGACAGGGGTACAATGAGCAGTTCTTC. Translated: CASSLGQGYNEQFF.

This clone came up a few times. V and J are TRBV19 and TRBJ1-2; TRBD1 matches 7 bases. The CDR3 is 15 residues long. V was clipped by 3 bases and J by 7 bases; unmatched bases: 11. Germline CDR1 LNHDA, CDR2 SQIVND (reference sequence). In DNA, the CDR3 is TGTGCCAGTAGTATGGAGACAGGGCGATACTCTGGCTACACCTTC. Protein sequence: CASSMETGRYSGYTF.

The chain employs TRBV7-2 and TRBJ1-2; D possibly corresponds to TRBD1 (6 bases). V was clipped by 5 bases and J by 2 bases, with 9 bases between them. Germline-derived CDR1 and CDR2 are SGHTA and FQGNSA. The CDR3 consists of 13 residues. CDR3 sequence: CASSEDRNYGYTF. The CDR3 DNA sequence: TGTGCCAGCAGCGAGGACAGAAACTATGGCTACACCTTC. Supplemented by reference TRBV7-2 and TRBJ1-2, the full variable domain reads GAGVSQSPSNKVTEKGKDVELRCDPISGHTALYWYRQSLGQGLEFLIYFQGNSAPDKSGLPSDRFSAERTGGSVSTLTIQRTQQEDSAVYLCASSEDRNYGYTFGSGTRLTVV.

This chain joins TRBV19 and TRBJ2-1; TRBD2 is a possible D gene (7 bases). Germline V gene data show CDR1 as LNHDA and CDR2 as SQIVND (reference sequence). V shed 3 bases and J shed 4 bases, with 16 bases lying between them. This CDR3 has 16 residues. CDR3 in amino acids: CASSIRGGLGYNEQFF. For the CDR3, the DNA is TGTGCCAGTAGTATTAGGGGGGGGCTAGGGTACAATGAGCAGTTCTTC.

The genes are TRBV11-2 and TRBJ2-5, with 7 bases lining up with TRBD2. The CDR3 has 14 residues. Germline-derived CDR1 and CDR2 are SGHAT and FQNNGV. Germline trimming cut 4 bases from V and 3 bases from J; bases unmatched to any gene: 5. The DNA for the CDR3 is TGTGCCAGCAGCTCGGCGGGAGTGGAAGAGACCCAGTACTTC. This encodes CASSSAGVEETQYF.

CDR3 bases: TGTGCCAGCAGCTTAGAGGATTTCCGTGCTGGTTACGAGCAGTACTTC. It is translated as CASSLEDFRAGYEQYF. This chain connects TRBV7-2 to TRBJ2-7; no definite D call. Trimming left V 1 base short and J 4 bases short, with 17 bases between. The germline V gene encodes CDR1 SGHTA and CDR2 FQGNSA. The CDR3 length is 16 residues. Supplemented by reference TRBV7-2 and TRBJ2-7, the full variable domain reads GAGVSQSPSNKVTEKGKDVELRCDPISGHTALYWYRQSLGQGLEFLIYFQGNSAPDKSGLPSDRFSAERTGGSVSTLTIQRTQQEDSAVYLCASSLEDFRAGYEQYFGPGTRLTVT.

The chain has TRBV5-1 and TRBJ2-7; 7 bases are shared with TRBD2. Germline CDR1 SGHRS, CDR2 YFSETQ. The length of the CDR3 is 12 residues. The V segment lost 3 bases and the J segment 6 bases; nucleotides outside the gene matches: 3. CDR3 bases: TGCGCCAGCAGCTGGGACTACGGCGAGCAGTACTTC. This sequence encodes CASSWDYGEQYF.

This chain joins TRBV7-2 and TRBJ1-4; a possible D gene is TRBD1 (5 bases). The length of the CDR3 is 15 residues. Germline V gene sequence: CDR1 SGHTA, CDR2 FQGNSA. V was clipped by 0 bases and J by 6 bases, with 11 bases between them. The CDR3 nucleotides read TGTGCCAGCAGCTTAGCGCTGGGGCCGGATGAAAAACTGTTTTTT. Protein product: CASSLALGPDEKLFF.

V usage is TRBV28 and J usage is TRBJ1-2, with 12 bases aligning to TRBD1. CDR3 length: 16 residues. Germline CDR1 reads MDHEN; CDR2 reads SYDVKM. Germline trimming cut 3 bases from V and 7 bases from J; bases unmatched to any gene: 9. This chain's CDR3 is CASSFLGTGGSSGYTF. Written as DNA, the CDR3 is TGTGCCAGCAGTTTCCTTGGGACAGGGGGCTCGAGTGGCTACACCTTC.

V gene TRBV6-1 combines with J gene TRBJ1-6; D not certain. Trimming pared 6 bases from V and 8 bases from J, leaving 5 bases between. The CDR3 loop spans 11 amino acids. Germline assignment: CDR1 MNHNS and CDR2 SASEGT. The CDR3 nucleotides are TGTGCCAGCAGGAGAGATTCACCCCTCCACTTT. This gives the protein CASRRDSPLHF.

This chain uses TRBV2 with TRBJ1-5, with 9 positions matching TRBD1. V shed 6 bases, J shed 7 bases, and the junction held 4 bases outside the gene matches. This CDR3 is built from 13 residues. Germline lookup yields CDR1 SNHLY and CDR2 FYNNEI. CDR3 nucleotide sequence: TGTGCCAGCAGCTGGGACAGGGAACAGCCCCAGCATTTT. Its protein product is CASSWDREQPQHF.

The V gene is TRBV11-2, the J gene TRBJ2-3, with 12 bases matching TRBD2. V gave up 3 bases and J gave up 1 base; unmatched junction bases: 2. The CDR3 extends over 16 amino acids. The V gene's germline CDR1 is SGHAT and CDR2 FQNNGV. CDR3 residues: CASSLASGRGTDTQYF. Written as DNA, the CDR3 is TGTGCCAGCAGCTTGGCTAGCGGGAGGGGCACAGATACGCAGTATTTT.

The chain couples TRBV7-9 to TRBJ2-1, with 10 bases matching TRBD1. With 5 bases clipped from V and 1 base from J, the junction kept 8 bases outside the gene matches. CDR3 size: 17 residues. Germline CDR1 reads SEHNR; CDR2 reads FQNEAQ (reference sequence). CDR3 in amino acids: CASSRGTGDQSYNEQFF. In DNA form, the CDR3 reads TGTGCCAGCAGCCGGGGGACAGGGGACCAATCCTACAATGAGCAGTTCTTC.

V is TRBV5-8 and J is TRBJ1-2; D not certain. The CDR3 spans 14 residues. CDR1 is SGHTS and CDR2 is YDEGEE in the germline V gene. The CDR3 is CATAIPYGGYGYTF. Here the CDR3 DNA reads TGTGCTACCGCTATTCCCTACGGAGGATATGGCTACACCTTC.

This clone was detected only once. The chain has TRBV5-4 and TRBJ2-3; 8 nucleotides match TRBD1. The germline CDR1 and CDR2 sequences are SGHNT and YYREEE (reference sequence). The length of the CDR3 is 14 residues. Losses at the gene ends were 4 bases for V and 6 bases for J; bases not matched to a gene: 7. The CDR3 DNA reads TGTGCCAGCAGCGCAGGGGGCGAGTTGGATACGCAGTATTTT. Its translation: CASSAGGELDTQYF.

The V and J genes are TRBV9 and TRBJ2-2, with 11 positions matching TRBD2. V shed 4 bases and J 5 bases; nucleotides not matched to a gene: 10. The CDR3 is 17 residues long. Germline V lookup: CDR1 SGDLS, CDR2 YYNGEE. The CDR3 DNA reads TGTGCCAGCAGCCCCGGAGGGCTAGCGGGAGGTACCGGGGAGCTGTTTTTT. It codes for CASSPGGLAGGTGELFF.

The rearrangement uses TRBV11-3 and TRBJ2-2; the D gene could be TRBD1 or TRBD2 (5 bases each). CDR1 and CDR2 (germline): SGHNT, YENEEA. CDR3 length equals 14 residues. The V and J ends lost 1 base and 6 bases respectively, with 9 bases between them. In DNA form, the CDR3 reads TGTGCCAGCAGCTTAGGGGGGATCGCCGGGGAGCTGTTTTTT. As protein: CASSLGGIAGELFF.

There are a few counts of this clone. A read error may explain this, as a much larger clone is one base away. The sample has other DNA sequences that encode this CDR3 too. V is TRBV10-2 and J is TRBJ2-7; D might be TRBD1 or TRBD2, each matching 5 bases. The CDR3 sequence is 12 residues long. Germline CDR1 reads WSHSY; CDR2 reads SAAADI. As DNA, the CDR3 is TGCGCCAGCACTGAGGGGTTGTACGAGCAGTACTTC. Its translation is CASTEGLYEQYF.

This clone was recorded once. V usage is TRBV5-1 and J usage is TRBJ2-5; possible D gene TRBD1, 6 bases. Germline V lookup: CDR1 SGHRS, CDR2 YFSETQ. CDR3 length: 16 residues. V shed 4 bases and J shed 4 bases, with 20 bases lying between them. CDR3 amino acids: CASSPLVGGVGETQYF. For the CDR3, the DNA is TGCGCCAGCAGCCCCCTGGTTGGGGGCGTAGGAGAGACCCAGTACTTC.

The chain has TRBV29-1 and TRBJ2-2, with TRBD2 as a possible D gene (5 bases). CDR1 is SQVTM and CDR2 is ANQGSEA in the germline V gene. The CDR3 totals 13 residues. V lost 7 bases to trimming and J lost 1 base, with 10 bases between them. The CDR3 DNA reads TGCAGCGCTAGGACTGAGAACACCGGGGAGCTGTTTTTT. It codes for CSARTENTGELFF.

This clone was seen a handful of times. The CDR3 spells CASSSQGWTEAFF. The CDR3 region has the DNA TGTGCCAGTAGTAGCCAGGGGTGGACTGAAGCTTTCTTT. V and J are TRBV19 and TRBJ1-1, with a tentative D call TRBD1 (6 bases). The CDR3 length is 13 residues. The V gene's germline CDR1 is LNHDA and CDR2 SQIVND (reference sequence). Trimming took off 4 bases at V and 5 bases at J, with 11 bases between the two ends. Variable domain in full (rest from reference TRBV19 and TRBJ1-1): DGGITQSPKYLFRKEGQNVTLSCEQNLNHDAMYWYRQDPGQGLRLIYYSQIVNDFQKGDIAEGYSVSREKKESFPLTVTSAQKNPTAFYLCASSSQGWTEAFFGQGTRLTVV.

The chain recombines TRBV11-2 with TRBJ2-2; 13 nucleotides agree with TRBD2. CDR3 length: 16 residues. Germline CDR1 and CDR2: SGHAT and FQNNGV. The V gene end was trimmed by 3 bases and the J gene end by 6 bases; junction bases not matched to a gene: 4. CDR3 DNA sequence: TGTGCCAGCAGCTTCACACTAGCGGGAGGGGCCGGGGAGCTGTTTTTT. Protein sequence: CASSFTLAGGAGELFF.

In the case of this clone: A read error may be the cause here, since a much bigger clone is one base away. The V call is TRBV5-4, the J call TRBJ2-7; 8 bases align to TRBD1. There are 14 residues in the CDR3. Germline V gene sequence: CDR1 SGHNT, CDR2 YYREEE (reference sequence). V lost 4 bases to trimming and J lost 8 bases; unmatched junction nucleotides: 11. CDR3 bases: TGTGCCAGCAGCCCCGGGACAGGTTTCCACAAGCAGTACTTC. Amino acids: CASSPGTGFHKQYF.

This chain connects TRBV4-3 to TRBJ1-2; the D gene is possibly TRBD1 (6 bases). The CDR3 has 14 amino acids. Germline V gene sequence: CDR1 LGHNA, CDR2 YSLEER. Trimming removed 0 bases from V and 13 bases from J, with 18 bases in between. The CDR3 DNA is TGCGCCAGCAGCCAAGATTCGGGGGGCGAAATTGTCACCTTC. Encoded protein: CASSQDSGGEIVTF.

The V gene is TRBV2, the J gene TRBJ2-4; weak D call: TRBD1 (5 bases). Per the germline V gene, CDR1 is SNHLY and CDR2 is FYNNEI. V shed 1 base and J shed 2 bases, with 6 bases lying between them. The CDR3 is 14 residues long. The CDR3 nucleotides are TGTGCCAGCAGTGAAGACAGGTCCAAAAACATTCAGTACTTC. Translation gives CASSEDRSKNIQYF.

The rearrangement uses TRBV5-1 and TRBJ2-6, with D unresolved. This CDR3 region has 15 residues. Germline V gene lookup returns CDR1 SGHRS and CDR2 YFSETQ. Trimming shortened V by 5 bases and J by 0 bases, and 9 bases separated the two germline ends. In DNA, the CDR3 is TGCGCCAGCAGGGTCAGCTTCTCTGGGGCCAACGTCCTGACTTTC. This gives the protein CASRVSFSGANVLTF.